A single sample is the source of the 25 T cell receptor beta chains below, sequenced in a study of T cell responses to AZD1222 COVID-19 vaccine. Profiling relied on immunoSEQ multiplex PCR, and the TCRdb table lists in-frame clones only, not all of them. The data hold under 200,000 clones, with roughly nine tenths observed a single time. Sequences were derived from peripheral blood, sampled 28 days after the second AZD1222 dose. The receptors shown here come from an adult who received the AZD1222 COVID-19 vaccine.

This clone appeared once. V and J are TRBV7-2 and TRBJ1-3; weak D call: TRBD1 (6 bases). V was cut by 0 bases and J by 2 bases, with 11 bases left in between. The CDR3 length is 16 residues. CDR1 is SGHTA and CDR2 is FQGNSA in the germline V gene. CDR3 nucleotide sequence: TGTGCCAGCAGCTTAGCAGGGGGGACGACTGGAAACACCATATATTTT. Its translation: CASSLAGGTTGNTIYF.

This chain's CDR3 is CAISEEETQYF. CDR3 coding DNA: TGTGCCATCAGTGAGGAAGAGACCCAGTACTTC. The V and J genes are TRBV10-3 and TRBJ2-5; D gene ambiguous. The germline CDR1 and CDR2 sequences are ENHRY and SYGVKD. This CDR3 has 11 residues. V shed 2 bases and J shed 3 bases, with 1 base lying between them.

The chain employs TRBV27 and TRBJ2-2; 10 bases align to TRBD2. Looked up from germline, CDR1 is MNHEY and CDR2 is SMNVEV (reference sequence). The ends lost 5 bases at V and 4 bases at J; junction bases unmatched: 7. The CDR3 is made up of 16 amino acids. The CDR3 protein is CASSLFPSGGTGELFF. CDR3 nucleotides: TGTGCCAGCAGTCTATTTCCTAGCGGGGGCACCGGGGAGCTGTTTTTT.

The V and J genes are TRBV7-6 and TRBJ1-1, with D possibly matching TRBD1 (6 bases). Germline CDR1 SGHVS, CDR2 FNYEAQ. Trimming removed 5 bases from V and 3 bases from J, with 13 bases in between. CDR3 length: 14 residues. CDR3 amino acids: CASSGVGADTEAFF. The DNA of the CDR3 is TGTGCCAGCAGCGGAGTGGGGGCTGACACTGAAGCTTTCTTT.

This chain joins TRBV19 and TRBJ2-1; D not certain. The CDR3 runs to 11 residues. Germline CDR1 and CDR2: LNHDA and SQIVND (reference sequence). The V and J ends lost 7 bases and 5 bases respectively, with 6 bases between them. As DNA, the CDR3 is TGTGCCAGTACCCTGAACAATGAGCAGTTCTTC. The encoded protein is CASTLNNEQFF.

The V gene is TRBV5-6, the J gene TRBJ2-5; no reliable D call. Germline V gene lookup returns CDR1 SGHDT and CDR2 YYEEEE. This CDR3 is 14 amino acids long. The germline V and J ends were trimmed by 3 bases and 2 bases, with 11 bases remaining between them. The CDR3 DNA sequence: TGTGCCAGCAGCTACCGTGGTGGGCAAGAGACCCAGTACTTC. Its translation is CASSYRGGQETQYF. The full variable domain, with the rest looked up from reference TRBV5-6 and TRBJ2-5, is DAGVTQSPTHLIKTRGQQVTLRCSPKSGHDTVSWYQQALGQGPQFIFQYYEEEERQRGNFPDRFSGHQFPNYSSELNVNALLLGDSALYLCASSYRGGQETQYFGPGTRLLVL.

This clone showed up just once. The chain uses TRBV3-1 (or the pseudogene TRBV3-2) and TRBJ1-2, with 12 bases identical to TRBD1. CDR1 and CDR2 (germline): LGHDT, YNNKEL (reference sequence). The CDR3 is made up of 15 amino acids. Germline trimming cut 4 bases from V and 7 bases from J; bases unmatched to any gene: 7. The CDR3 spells CASSPQGTGGSGYTF. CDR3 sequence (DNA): TGTGCCAGCAGCCCACAGGGGACAGGGGGCTCTGGCTACACCTTC.

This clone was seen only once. DNA for the CDR3: TGTGCCAGCAGCTTAGTAGGGGTGGGCAGTGAGACCCAGTACTTC. This sequence encodes CASSLVGVGSETQYF. The chain links TRBV7-8 to TRBJ2-5, with D tentatively TRBD1 (5 bases). V gave up 1 base and J gave up 5 bases, with 14 bases separating them. There are 15 residues in the CDR3. Germline CDR1 SGHVS, CDR2 FQNEAQ.

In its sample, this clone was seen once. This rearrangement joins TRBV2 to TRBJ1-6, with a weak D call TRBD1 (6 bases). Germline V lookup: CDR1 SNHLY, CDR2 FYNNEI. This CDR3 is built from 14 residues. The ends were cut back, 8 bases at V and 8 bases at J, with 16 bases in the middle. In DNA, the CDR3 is TGTGCCAGCTCGAGGGGGGCAGGCGATTCACCCCTCCACTTT. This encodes CASSRGAGDSPLHF.

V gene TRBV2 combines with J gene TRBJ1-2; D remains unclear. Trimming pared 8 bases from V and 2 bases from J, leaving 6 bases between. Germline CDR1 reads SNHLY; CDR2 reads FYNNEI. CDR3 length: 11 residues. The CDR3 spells CASGRNYGYTF. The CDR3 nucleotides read TGTGCCAGCGGCCGCAACTATGGCTACACCTTC.

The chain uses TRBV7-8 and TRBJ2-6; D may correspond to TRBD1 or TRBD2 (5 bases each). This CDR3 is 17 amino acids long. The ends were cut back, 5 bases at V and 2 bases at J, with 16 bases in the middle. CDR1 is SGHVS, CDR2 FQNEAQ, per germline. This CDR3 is CASSHGTFQTGANVLTF. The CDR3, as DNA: TGTGCCAGCAGCCATGGGACCTTTCAGACTGGGGCCAACGTCCTGACTTTC.

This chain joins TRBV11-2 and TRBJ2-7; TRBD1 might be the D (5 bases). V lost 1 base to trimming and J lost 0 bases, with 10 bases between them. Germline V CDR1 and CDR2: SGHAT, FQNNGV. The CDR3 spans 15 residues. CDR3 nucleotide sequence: TGTGCCAGCAGCTTAGGAAAGGGGTACTCCTACGAGCAGTACTTC. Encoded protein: CASSLGKGYSYEQYF.

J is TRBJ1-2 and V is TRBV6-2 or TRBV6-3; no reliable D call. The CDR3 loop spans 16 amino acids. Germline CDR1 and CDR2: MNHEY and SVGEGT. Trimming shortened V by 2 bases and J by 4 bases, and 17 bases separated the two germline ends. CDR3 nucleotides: TGTGCCAGCAGTTACGGTAGCCGGACCCTGGCCTATGGCTACACCTTC. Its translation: CASSYGSRTLAYGYTF.

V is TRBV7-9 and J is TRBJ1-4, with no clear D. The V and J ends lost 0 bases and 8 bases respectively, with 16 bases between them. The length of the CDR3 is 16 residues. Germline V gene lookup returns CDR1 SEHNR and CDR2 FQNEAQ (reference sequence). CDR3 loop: CASSLAIRGGKEKLFF. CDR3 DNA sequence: TGTGCCAGCAGCTTAGCAATCCGGGGTGGAAAGGAAAAACTGTTTTTT.

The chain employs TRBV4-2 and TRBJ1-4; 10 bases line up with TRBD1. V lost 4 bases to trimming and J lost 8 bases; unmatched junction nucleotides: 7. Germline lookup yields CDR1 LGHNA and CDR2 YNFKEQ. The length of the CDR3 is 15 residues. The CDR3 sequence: CASSPGTGVEEKLFF. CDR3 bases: TGTGCCAGCAGCCCGGGGACAGGGGTTGAAGAAAAACTGTTTTTT.

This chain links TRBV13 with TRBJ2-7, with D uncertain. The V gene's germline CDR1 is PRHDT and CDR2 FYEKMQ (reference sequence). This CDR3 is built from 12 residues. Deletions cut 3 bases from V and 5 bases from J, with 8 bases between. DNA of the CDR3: TGTGCCAGCAGCTTCGACTTCCACGAGCAGTACTTC. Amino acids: CASSFDFHEQYF.

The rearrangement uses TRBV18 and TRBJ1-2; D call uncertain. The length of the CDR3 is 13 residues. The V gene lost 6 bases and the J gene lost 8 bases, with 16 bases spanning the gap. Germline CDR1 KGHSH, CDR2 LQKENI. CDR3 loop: CASSPDRDVGYTF. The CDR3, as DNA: TGTGCCAGCTCCCCTGACCGCGATGTAGGCTACACCTTC.

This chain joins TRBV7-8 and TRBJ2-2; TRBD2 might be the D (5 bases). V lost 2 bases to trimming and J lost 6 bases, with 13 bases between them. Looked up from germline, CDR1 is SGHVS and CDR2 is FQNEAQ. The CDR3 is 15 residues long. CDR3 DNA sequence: TGTGCCAGCAGCTTATTAGCGTGGGCGGCCGGGGAGCTGTTTTTT. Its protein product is CASSLLAWAAGELFF. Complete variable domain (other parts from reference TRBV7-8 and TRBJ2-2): GAGVSQSPRYKVAKRGQDVALRCDPISGHVSLFWYQQALGQGPEFLTYFQNEAQLDKSGLPSDRFFAERPEGSVSTLKIQRTQQEDSAVYLCASSLLAWAAGELFFGEGSRLTVL.

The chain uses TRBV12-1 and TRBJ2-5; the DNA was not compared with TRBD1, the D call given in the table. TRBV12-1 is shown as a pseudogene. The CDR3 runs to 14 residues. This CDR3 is CASSPVTGQETQYF. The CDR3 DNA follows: TGTGCCAGCAGCCCCGTTACAGGCCAAGAGACCCAGTACTTC.

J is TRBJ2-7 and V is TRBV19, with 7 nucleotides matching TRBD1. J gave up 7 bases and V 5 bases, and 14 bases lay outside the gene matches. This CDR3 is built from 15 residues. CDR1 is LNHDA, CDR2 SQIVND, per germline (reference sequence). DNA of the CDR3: TGTGCCAGTAGTCTCGACAGGGATAAGGTCTGGGAGCAGTACTTC. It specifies CASSLDRDKVWEQYF.

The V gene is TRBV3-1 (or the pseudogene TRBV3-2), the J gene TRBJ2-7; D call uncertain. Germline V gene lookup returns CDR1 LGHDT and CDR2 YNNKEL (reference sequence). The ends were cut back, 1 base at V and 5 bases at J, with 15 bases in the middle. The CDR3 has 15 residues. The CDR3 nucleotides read TGTGCCAGCAGCCAAGTCGTCCGGACCACCCACGAGCAGTACTTC. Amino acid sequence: CASSQVVRTTHEQYF.

In DNA, the CDR3 is TGTGCCAGCAGCAGACAGGTCCAAGAGACCCAGTACTTC. This gives the protein CASSRQVQETQYF. The chain recombines TRBV9 with TRBJ2-5, with a tentative D call TRBD1 (6 bases). The CDR3 length is 13 residues. CDR1 is SGDLS, CDR2 YYNGEE, per germline. V lost 4 bases to trimming and J lost 1 base, with 8 bases between them.

CDR3 sequence: CASSNQDRGNNQPQHF. The CDR3 bases are TGTGCCAGCAGCAACCAGGACAGGGGGAACAATCAGCCCCAGCATTTT. The chain combines TRBV21-1 with TRBJ1-5; the table calls TRBD1, which could not be checked here. TRBV21-1 is a known pseudogene. The CDR3 totals 16 residues.

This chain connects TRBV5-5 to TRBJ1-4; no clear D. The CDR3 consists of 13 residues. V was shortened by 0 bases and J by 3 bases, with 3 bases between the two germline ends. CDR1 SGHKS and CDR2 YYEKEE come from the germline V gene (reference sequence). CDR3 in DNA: TGTGCCAGCAGCTTGGCTTCTAATGAAAAACTGTTTTTT. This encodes CASSLASNEKLFF.

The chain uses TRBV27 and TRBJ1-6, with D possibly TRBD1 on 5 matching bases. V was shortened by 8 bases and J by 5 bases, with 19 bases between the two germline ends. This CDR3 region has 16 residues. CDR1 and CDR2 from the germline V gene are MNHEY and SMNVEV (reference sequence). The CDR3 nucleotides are TGTGCCAGCTCCCCCTCCCCCCGGGGCGATAATTCACCCCTCCACTTT. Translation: CASSPSPRGDNSPLHF.